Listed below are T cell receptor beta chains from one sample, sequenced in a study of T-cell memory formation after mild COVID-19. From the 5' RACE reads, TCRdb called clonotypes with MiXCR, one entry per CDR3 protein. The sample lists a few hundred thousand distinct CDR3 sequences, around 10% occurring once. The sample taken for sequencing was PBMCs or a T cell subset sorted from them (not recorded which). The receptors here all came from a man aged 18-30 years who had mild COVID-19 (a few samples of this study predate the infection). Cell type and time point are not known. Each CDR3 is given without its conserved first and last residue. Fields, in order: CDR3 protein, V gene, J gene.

ASSLAVSFYEQY	TRBV7-9	TRBJ2-7
ASSSLGQSDGYT	TRBV6-5	TRBJ1-2
ASSDSSYNEQF	TRBV6-4	TRBJ2-1
ASSLHQGGYGYT	TRBV7-9	TRBJ1-2
ASSVEGGGARETQY	TRBV9	TRBJ2-5
ASSAGGGYT	TRBV7-2	TRBJ1-2
ASSLPGSADTQY	TRBV5-1	TRBJ2-3
SVVTAGGQETQY	TRBV29-1	TRBJ2-5
ASSQDLGADTQY	TRBV4-1	TRBJ2-3
ASSSGQGSATEAF	TRBV5-4	TRBJ1-1
ASSLEFRGQLSSTDTQY	TRBV7-9	TRBJ2-3
ASSPDRPFMETQY	TRBV5-1	TRBJ2-5
AWSVEGQSVQY	TRBV30	TRBJ2-4
ASSQVGTGELF	TRBV3-1	TRBJ2-2
ASGSRVRLF	TRBV12-5	TRBJ1-4
ASSLSSAAPYEQY	TRBV18	TRBJ2-7
ASSPGLYYGYT	TRBV18	TRBJ1-2
AISDPKGQGAGGYGYT	TRBV10-3	TRBJ1-2
SAHRDTSYGYT	TRBV29-1	TRBJ1-2
SVGLAGGYNEQF	TRBV29-1	TRBJ2-1
ASSYSGGDRTQY	TRBV6-5	TRBJ2-5
SVGYGVNTEAF	TRBV20-1	TRBJ1-1
ASSEPIFRGTDTQY	TRBV10-2	TRBJ2-3
ASSPSGTGNYGYT	TRBV7-9	TRBJ1-2
ASSPPEGARVRTYEQY	TRBV18	TRBJ2-7
ASSPLPQQGTQY	TRBV5-1	TRBJ2-5
ASSLALGLRDSTEAF	TRBV11-2	TRBJ1-1
ASSILPGDEQF	TRBV7-6	TRBJ2-1
ASSNRDRGRGTQY	TRBV6-5	TRBJ2-5
ASSLVPRGQDIQY	TRBV7-2	TRBJ2-4
ASSQDSTDLNTEAF	TRBV4-3	TRBJ1-1
ASMDRRNTEAF	TRBV27	TRBJ1-1
ASSLNGENIQY	TRBV5-1	TRBJ2-4
ASKGQGASGELF	TRBV2	TRBJ2-2
ASSRVAGGLDEQF	TRBV4-1	TRBJ2-1
ASSLAIWTENTIY	TRBV5-1	TRBJ1-3
ASSPGGGSSTGELF	TRBV5-1	TRBJ2-2
ASSAWGRGNIQY	TRBV5-4	TRBJ2-4
ASSTTGRGTQY	TRBV5-1	TRBJ2-5
ASGAREPEAF	TRBV6-6	TRBJ1-1
ASSPRQGPLYGYT	TRBV6-6	TRBJ1-2
ASSYTGLAGPQTQY	TRBV6-5	TRBJ2-5
SASNSYNEQF	TRBV20-1	TRBJ2-1
ASSADRGLGYT	TRBV9	TRBJ1-2
ASSSPTSGGPNEQF	TRBV5-1	TRBJ2-1
ATSDPRDRQGTDTQY	TRBV24-1	TRBJ2-3
ASSFRTGGQPQH	TRBV12-3/TRBV12-4	TRBJ1-5